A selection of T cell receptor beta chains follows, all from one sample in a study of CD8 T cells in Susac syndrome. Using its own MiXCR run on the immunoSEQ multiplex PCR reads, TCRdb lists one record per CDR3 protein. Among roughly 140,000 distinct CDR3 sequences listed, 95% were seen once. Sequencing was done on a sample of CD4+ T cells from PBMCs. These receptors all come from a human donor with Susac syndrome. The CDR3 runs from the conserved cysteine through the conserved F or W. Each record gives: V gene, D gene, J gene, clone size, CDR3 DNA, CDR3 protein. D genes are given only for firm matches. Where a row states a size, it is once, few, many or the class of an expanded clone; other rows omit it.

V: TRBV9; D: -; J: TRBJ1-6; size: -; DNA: TGTGCCAGCAGCGTATTGCAGGAGGGTAATTCACCCCTCCACTTT; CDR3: CASSVLQEGNSPLHF
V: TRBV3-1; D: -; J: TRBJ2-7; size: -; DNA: TGTGCCAGCAGCCAAGGTATCGGCCCCCCGGAACAGTACTTC; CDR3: CASSQGIGPPEQYF
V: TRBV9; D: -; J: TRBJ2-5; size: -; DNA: TGTGCCAGCAGCGTAGACGGGGGCCGGCAGACCCAGTACTTC; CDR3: CASSVDGGRQTQYF
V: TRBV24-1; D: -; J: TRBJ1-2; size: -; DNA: TGTGCCACCCGGGACCCCGAAGATGGCTACACCTTC; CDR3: CATRDPEDGYTF
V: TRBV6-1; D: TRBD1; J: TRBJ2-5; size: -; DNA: TGTGCCAGCAGCCCTAGGACAGGGAGGATGGGAGAGACCCAGTACTTC; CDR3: CASSPRTGRMGETQYF
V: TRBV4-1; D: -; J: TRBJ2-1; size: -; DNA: TGCGCCAGCAGCCAAGTAGGACACAAAACGAACAATGAGCAGTTCTTC; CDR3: CASSQVGHKTNNEQFF
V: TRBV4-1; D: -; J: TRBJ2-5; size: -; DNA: TGCGCCAGCAGCCAAGGGAACGTCTTAATCCGATCAGGGGAGACCCAGTACTTC; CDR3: CASSQGNVLIRSGETQYF
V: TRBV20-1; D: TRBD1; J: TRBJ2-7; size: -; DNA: TGCAGTGCCCCACAGGGGCCTTCTCGCGAGCAGTACTTC; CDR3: CSAPQGPSREQYF
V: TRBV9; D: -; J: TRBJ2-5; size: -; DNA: TGTGCCAGCAGCGTTTCCCGGGTCTCCGAAGGGGGGACCCAGTACTTC; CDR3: CASSVSRVSEGGTQYF
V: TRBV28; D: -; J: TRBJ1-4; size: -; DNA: TGTGCCAGCAGACCCGGCGGACTTAATGAAAAACTGTTTTTT; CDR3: CASRPGGLNEKLFF
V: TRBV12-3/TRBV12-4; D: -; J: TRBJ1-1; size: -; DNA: TGTGCCAGCAGTTCTAGCCCCAAAGAAGCTTTCTTT; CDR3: CASSSSPKEAFF
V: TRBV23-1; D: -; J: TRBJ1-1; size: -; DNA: TGCGCCAGCAGTCAAGGACAGCACACTGAAGCTTTCTTT; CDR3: CASSQGQHTEAFF
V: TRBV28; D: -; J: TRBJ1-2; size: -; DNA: TGTGCCAGCAGTCCTCCTAAGGGAGCTAACTATGGCTACACCTTC; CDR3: CASSPPKGANYGYTF
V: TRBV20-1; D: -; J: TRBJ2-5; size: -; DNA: TGCAGTGCTAGATTGGGGTCGGAGACCCAGTACTTC; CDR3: CSARLGSETQYF
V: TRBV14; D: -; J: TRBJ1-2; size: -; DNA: TGTGCCAGCAGCCAAGATGGTTATATGGGGGTGTTCGGTGGCTACACCTTC; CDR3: CASSQDGYMGVFGGYTF
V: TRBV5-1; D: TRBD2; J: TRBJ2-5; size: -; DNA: TGCGCCAGCAGCCCAGGACTAGCGGTGGAGACCCAGTACTTC; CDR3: CASSPGLAVETQYF
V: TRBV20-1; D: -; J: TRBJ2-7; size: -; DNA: TGCAGTGCCCTACTAGCCTACGAGCAGTACTTC; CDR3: CSALLAYEQYF
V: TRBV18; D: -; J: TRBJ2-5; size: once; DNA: TGTGCCAGCTCAGGGTCAGGTCAAGAGACCCAGTACTTC; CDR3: CASSGSGQETQYF
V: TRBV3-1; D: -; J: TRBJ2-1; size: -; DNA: TGTGCCAGCAGCGAAAAAGGGGGTAGAGCCTACAATGAGCAGTTCTTC; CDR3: CASSEKGGRAYNEQFF
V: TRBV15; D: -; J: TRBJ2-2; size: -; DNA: TGTGCCACCAGCCAACACAGGGGAGGCGGGGAGCTGTTTTTT; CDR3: CATSQHRGGGELFF
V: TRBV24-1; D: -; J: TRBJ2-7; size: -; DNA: TGTGCCACCAGTGATTTCAGGCAGTCCGGGGGGCAGTACTTC; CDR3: CATSDFRQSGGQYF
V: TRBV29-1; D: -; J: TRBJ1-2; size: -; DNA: TGCAGCGTTTCCATTAACTATGGCTACACCTTC; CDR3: CSVSINYGYTF
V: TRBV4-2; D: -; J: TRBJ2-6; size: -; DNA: TGTGCCAGCAGCCAAGAGGCGGCCGGGCGGGCTGGGGCCAACGTCCTGACTTTC; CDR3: CASSQEAAGRAGANVLTF
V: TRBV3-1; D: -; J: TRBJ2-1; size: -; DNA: TGTGCCAGCAGCCAAGCCCGACCGGCTGAGCAGTTCTTC; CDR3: CASSQARPAEQFF
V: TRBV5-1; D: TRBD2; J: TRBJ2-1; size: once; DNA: TGCGCCAGCAGCATAGGACTAGCAGCCATCAGTGAGCAGTTCTTC; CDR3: CASSIGLAAISEQFF
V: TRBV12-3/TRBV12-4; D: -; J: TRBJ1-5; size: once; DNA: TGTGCCAGCAGTCTTACGAGTGGTCAGCCCCAGCATTTT; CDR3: CASSLTSGQPQHF
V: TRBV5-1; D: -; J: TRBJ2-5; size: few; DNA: TGCGCCAGCAGCTTCCCCGAGGAGACCCAGTACTTC; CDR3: CASSFPEETQYF
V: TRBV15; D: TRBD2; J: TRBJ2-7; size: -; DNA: TGTGCCACCAGCGACGGGATGGCGGGGGGGCGTTACGAGCAGTACTTC; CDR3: CATSDGMAGGRYEQYF
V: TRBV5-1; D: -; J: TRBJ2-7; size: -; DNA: TGCGCCAGCAGCCAGAGGCCTGGGGCCTCCTACGAGCAGTACTTC; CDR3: CASSQRPGASYEQYF
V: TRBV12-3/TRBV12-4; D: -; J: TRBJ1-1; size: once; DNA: TGTGCCAGCAGTTTAGAAGTCTCGGTGAACACTGAAGCTTTCTTT; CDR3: CASSLEVSVNTEAFF
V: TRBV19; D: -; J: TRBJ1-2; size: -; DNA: TGTGCCACCGCCCCGACGGAATATAACTATGGCTACACCTTC; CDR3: CATAPTEYNYGYTF
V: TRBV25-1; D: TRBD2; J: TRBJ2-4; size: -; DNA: TGTGCCAGCAGTAGAGGGACTAGCGGGAGGCTGGACATTCAGTACTTC; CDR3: CASSRGTSGRLDIQYF
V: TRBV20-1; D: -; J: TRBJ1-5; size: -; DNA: TGCAGTGCTAGAGAAACGGCTCGACAGCCCCAGCATTTT; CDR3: CSARETARQPQHF
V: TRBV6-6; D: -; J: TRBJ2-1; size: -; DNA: TGTGCCAGCACCCGGGAGAGTATCAATGAGCAGTTCTTC; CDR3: CASTRESINEQFF
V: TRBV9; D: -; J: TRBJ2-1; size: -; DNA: TGTGCCAGCAGCGTTTTGGCTACCACCTACAATGAGCAGTTCTTC; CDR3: CASSVLATTYNEQFF
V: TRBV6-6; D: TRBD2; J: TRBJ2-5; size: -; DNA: TGTGCCAGCAACCCTAGCGGGGGGGGGCGAAAGACCCAGTACTTC; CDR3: CASNPSGGGRKTQYF
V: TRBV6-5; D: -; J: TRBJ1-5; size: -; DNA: TGTGCCAGCAGTAAGCGCCAGTTCAGTCAGCCCCAGCATTTT; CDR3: CASSKRQFSQPQHF
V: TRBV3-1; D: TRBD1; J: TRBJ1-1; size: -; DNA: TGTGCCAGCAGCCGCCGGGACAGGGCCACTGAAGCTTTCTTT; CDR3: CASSRRDRATEAFF
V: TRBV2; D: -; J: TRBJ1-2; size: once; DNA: TGTGCCAGCGGGCCGAGGGCGTCCTATGGCTACACCTTC; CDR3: CASGPRASYGYTF
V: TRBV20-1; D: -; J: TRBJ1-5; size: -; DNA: TGCAGTGCTAGCCTCGGACAGAGCAATCAGCCCCAGCATTTT; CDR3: CSASLGQSNQPQHF
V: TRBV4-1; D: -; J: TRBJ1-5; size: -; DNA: TGCGCCAGCAGCCTCTCGGGGGGGAGCAATCAGCCCCAGCATTTT; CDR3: CASSLSGGSNQPQHF